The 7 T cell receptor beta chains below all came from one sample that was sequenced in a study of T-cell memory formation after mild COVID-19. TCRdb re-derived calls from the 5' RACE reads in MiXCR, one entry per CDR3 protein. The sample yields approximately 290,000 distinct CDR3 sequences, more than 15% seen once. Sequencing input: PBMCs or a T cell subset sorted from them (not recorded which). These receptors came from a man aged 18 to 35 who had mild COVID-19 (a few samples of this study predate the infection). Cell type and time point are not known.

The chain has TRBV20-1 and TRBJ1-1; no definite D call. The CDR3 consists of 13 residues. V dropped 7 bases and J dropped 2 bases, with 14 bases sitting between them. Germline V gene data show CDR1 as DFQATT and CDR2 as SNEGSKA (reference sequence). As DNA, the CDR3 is TGCAGTGTTCCGAAACACCTTAACACTGAAGCTTTCTTT. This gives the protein CSVPKHLNTEAFF.

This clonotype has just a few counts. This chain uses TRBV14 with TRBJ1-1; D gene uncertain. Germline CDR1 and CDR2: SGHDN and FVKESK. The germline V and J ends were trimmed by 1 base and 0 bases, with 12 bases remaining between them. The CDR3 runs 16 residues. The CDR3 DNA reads TGTGCCAGCAGCCAAGCTCGCTTAAACTTGAACACTGAAGCTTTCTTT. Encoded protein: CASSQARLNLNTEAFF.

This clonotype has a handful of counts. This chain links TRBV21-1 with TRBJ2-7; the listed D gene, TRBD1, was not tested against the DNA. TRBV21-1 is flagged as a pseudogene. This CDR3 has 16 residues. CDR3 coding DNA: TGTGCCAGCAGCGGGGGACACCGGGGAAGCTCCTACGAGCAGTACGTC. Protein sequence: CASSGGHRGSSYEQYV.

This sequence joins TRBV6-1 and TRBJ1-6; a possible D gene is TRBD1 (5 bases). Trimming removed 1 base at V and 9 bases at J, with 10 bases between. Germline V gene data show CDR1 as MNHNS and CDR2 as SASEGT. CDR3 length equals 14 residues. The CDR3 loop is CASSEGFDSSPLHF. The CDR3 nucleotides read TGTGCCAGCAGTGAAGGATTTGACAGTTCACCCCTCCACTTT.

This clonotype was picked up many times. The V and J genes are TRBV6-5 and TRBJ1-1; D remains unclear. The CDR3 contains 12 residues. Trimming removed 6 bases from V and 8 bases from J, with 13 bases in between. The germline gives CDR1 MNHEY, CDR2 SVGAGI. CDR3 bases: TGTGCCAGCAGGAACCCACGGCTCGAAGCTTTCTTT. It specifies CASRNPRLEAFF.

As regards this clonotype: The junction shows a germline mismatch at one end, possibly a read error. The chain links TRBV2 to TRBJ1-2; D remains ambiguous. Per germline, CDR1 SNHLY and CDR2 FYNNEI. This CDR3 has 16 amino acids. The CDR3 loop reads CASREAGSRTNYGYTF. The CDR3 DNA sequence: TGTGCCAGCCGTGAAGCCGGGAGCCGAACTAACTATGGCTACACCTTC.

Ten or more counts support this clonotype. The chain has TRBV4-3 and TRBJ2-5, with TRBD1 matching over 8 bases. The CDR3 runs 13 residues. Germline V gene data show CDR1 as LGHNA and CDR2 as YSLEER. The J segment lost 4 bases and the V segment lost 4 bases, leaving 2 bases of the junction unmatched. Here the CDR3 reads CASSPDRGETQYF. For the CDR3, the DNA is TGCGCCAGCAGCCCAGACAGGGGAGAGACCCAGTACTTC.